The 20 T cell receptor beta chains below come from one sample, sequenced in a study of CD8 T cells in Susac syndrome. The RNA input was roughly 0.45 to 1 ug, and it was reverse transcribed with random hexamers. TCRdb re-analysed the immunoSEQ multiplex PCR reads in MiXCR, keeping a single row per CDR3 protein. The table shows more than 100,000 distinct CDR3 sequences, with about 95% occurring only once. Material for sequencing was CD4+ T cells from PBMCs. Source of these receptors: a human donor in good health.

The genes are TRBV7-9 and TRBJ2-7, with 11 bases that match TRBD2. Trimming at V came to 5 bases and at J to 5 bases, leaving 2 bases not matched to a gene. This CDR3 is 13 amino acids long. Per the germline V gene, CDR1 is SEHNR and CDR2 is FQNEAQ (reference sequence). The CDR3 DNA reads as TGTGCCAGCAGCCTGGGACTAGCGGACGAGCAGTACTTC. Translated: CASSLGLADEQYF.

The chain links TRBV7-6 to TRBJ2-5; no firm D call. V was cut by 1 base and J by 1 base, with 13 bases left in between. The CDR3 sequence is 16 residues long. The germline gives CDR1 SGHVS, CDR2 FNYEAQ. The CDR3 DNA sequence: TGTGCCAGCAGCTTAGATCCAGCGCCGATCCAAGAGACCCAGTACTTC. Its translation is CASSLDPAPIQETQYF. The complete variable domain, with remaining parts taken from reference TRBV7-6 and TRBJ2-5, reads GAGVSQSPRYKVTKRGQDVALRCDPISGHVSLYWYRQALGQGPEFLTYFNYEAQQDKSGLPNDRFSAERPEGSISTLTIQRTEQRDSAMYRCASSLDPAPIQETQYFGPGTRLLVL.

This sequence joins TRBV5-4 and TRBJ2-7; D unresolved. The V end was cut by 1 base, the J end by 0 bases, with 14 bases between. CDR3 length: 16 residues. Germline CDR1 reads SGHNT; CDR2 reads YYREEE (reference sequence). CDR3 coding DNA: TGTGCCAGCAGCTTGTCCCGGCCGTCAAGCTCCTACGAGCAGTACTTC. Translated, it gives CASSLSRPSSSYEQYF. The variable domain in full, with the rest retrieved from reference TRBV5-4 and TRBJ2-7, is ETGVTQSPTHLIKTRGQQVTLRCSSQSGHNTVSWYQQALGQGPQFIFQYYREEENGRGNFPPRFSGLQFPNYSSELNVNALELDDSALYLCASSLSRPSSSYEQYFGPGTRLTVT.

J is TRBJ2-1 and V is TRBV6-4; 9 nucleotides match TRBD2. CDR3 size: 12 residues. Germline loops: CDR1 MRHNA, CDR2 SNTAGT. V dropped 6 bases and J dropped 9; count of bases not matched to a gene: 3. Written as DNA, the CDR3 is TGTGCCAGCAGCCGCGGGAGGGGTGAGCAGTTCTTC. Translated, it gives CASSRGRGEQFF.

V and J are TRBV5-1 and TRBJ2-7, with 7 bases lining up with TRBD1. The trim removed 0 bases at V and 0 bases at J, leaving 12 bases unmatched. The CDR3 spans 18 residues. The germline gives CDR1 SGHRS, CDR2 YFSETQ. CDR3 nucleotides: TGCGCCAGCAGCTTGGGAATCGGGACAGACTACAGCTCCTACGAGCAGTACTTC. Translation: CASSLGIGTDYSSYEQYF.

The chain combines TRBV23-1 with TRBJ1-1; TRBD1 might be the D (5 bases). TRBV23-1 is designated an ORF whose function remains uncertain. The CDR3 extends over 18 amino acids. V gave up 0 bases and J gave up 2 bases, with 19 bases separating them. This CDR3 is CASSQSEAGPVGNTEAFF. CDR3 DNA sequence: TGCGCCAGCAGTCAATCTGAGGCAGGGCCGGTGGGAAACACTGAAGCTTTCTTT.

This chain uses TRBV28 with TRBJ2-1, with D perhaps TRBD2 (6 bases). The V end lost 6 bases, the J end lost 4 bases, and 13 bases lay between the germline ends. The length of the CDR3 is 14 residues. Germline V CDR1 and CDR2: MDHEN, SYDVKM. The CDR3 bases are TGTGCCAGCAGACAGGCGGGAACTTACAATGAGCAGTTCTTC. Its protein is CASRQAGTYNEQFF. The full variable domain, completed using reference TRBV28 and TRBJ2-1, is DVKVTQSSRYLVKRTGEKVFLECVQDMDHENMFWYRQDPGLGLRLIYFSYDVKMKEKGDIPEGYSVSREKKERFSLILESASTNQTSMYLCASRQAGTYNEQFFGPGTRLTVL.

The chain carries TRBV28 and TRBJ2-4; unclear D gene. The V gene's germline CDR1 is MDHEN and CDR2 SYDVKM. The CDR3 has 16 residues. With 5 bases removed from V and 0 bases from J, the gap between germline ends came to 14 bases. The CDR3 reads CASSPFRALAKNIQYF. CDR3 bases: TGTGCCAGCAGTCCCTTTAGGGCCTTAGCCAAAAACATTCAGTACTTC.

The rearrangement links TRBV19 to TRBJ2-1; D tentatively reads TRBD1 or TRBD2 (6 bases each). This CDR3 contains 16 residues. Germline V lookup: CDR1 LNHDA, CDR2 SQIVND (reference sequence). Trimming stripped 7 bases from V and 2 bases from J, with 18 bases between. The CDR3 region is CASTRGGGLTYNEQFF. Here the CDR3 DNA reads TGTGCCAGTACCCGAGGGGGAGGATTAACCTACAATGAGCAGTTCTTC.

The J gene is TRBJ2-1, the V gene TRBV3-1; 7 positions match TRBD2. Looked up from germline, CDR1 is LGHDT and CDR2 is YNNKEL (reference sequence). The J segment lost 5 bases and the V segment lost 0 bases, leaving 10 bases of the junction unmatched. The CDR3 runs 17 residues. The DNA for the CDR3 is TGTGCCAGCAGCCAAGAACCGGGACTACCGGCGAACAATGAGCAGTTCTTC. This codes for CASSQEPGLPANNEQFF.

CDR3 in DNA: TGTGCCAGCGGGAAAGGGGTCGCTGAAGCTTTCTTT. It codes for CASGKGVAEAFF. The gene calls are TRBV28 and TRBJ1-1; tentative D call: TRBD1 (5 bases). CDR1 and CDR2 (germline): MDHEN, SYDVKM. V was shortened by 8 bases and J by 6 bases, with 13 bases between the two germline ends. This CDR3 has 12 residues. Variable domain in full (rest from reference TRBV28 and TRBJ1-1): DVKVTQSSRYLVKRTGEKVFLECVQDMDHENMFWYRQDPGLGLRLIYFSYDVKMKEKGDIPEGYSVSREKKERFSLILESASTNQTSMYLCASGKGVAEAFFGQGTRLTVV.

In DNA form, the CDR3 reads TGCAGCGTTGAGTCAGGGGAGTTCGGCTACACCTTC. It specifies CSVESGEFGYTF. This chain uses TRBV29-1 with TRBJ1-2; D may be TRBD1 (6 bases). Trimming cost V 3 bases and J 8 bases, with 13 bases left between them. The CDR3 has 12 amino acids. In germline, CDR1 is SQVTM, CDR2 ANQGSEA.

This clonotype was recorded only once. The genes are TRBV18 and TRBJ2-1, with 11 bases matching TRBD1. The CDR3 totals 15 residues. The V segment lost 6 bases and the J segment 6 bases; nucleotides outside the gene matches: 7. Germline V lookup: CDR1 KGHSH, CDR2 LQKENI. The CDR3 spells CASSVTGTGGNEQFF. CDR3 nucleotides: TGTGCCAGCTCCGTCACCGGGACAGGGGGCAATGAGCAGTTCTTC.

The V and J genes are TRBV7-9 and TRBJ2-1; 7 bases line up with TRBD2. This CDR3 is 15 amino acids long. J lost 2 bases, V lost 7 bases, and 8 bases had no gene match. Germline assignment: CDR1 SEHNR and CDR2 FQNEAQ (reference sequence). For the CDR3, the DNA is TGTGCCAGCATCTATCAAAGCGGGACCTACAATGAGCAGTTCTTC. This encodes CASIYQSGTYNEQFF.

The table lists this clonotype with a count of one. The chain links TRBV4-2 to TRBJ2-2; 9 bases align to TRBD2. V shed 0 bases and J 5 bases; nucleotides not matched to a gene: 10. Germline lookup yields CDR1 LGHNA and CDR2 YNFKEQ. CDR3 length equals 18 residues. The CDR3 bases are TGTGCCAGCAGCCAAGATCTAATGGCGGGAGGGGGGACCGGGGAGCTGTTTTTT. Its protein product is CASSQDLMAGGGTGELFF.

The J gene is TRBJ1-5, the V gene TRBV2, with a possible D match to TRBD1 (5 bases). This CDR3 has 15 amino acids. Trimming took off 5 bases at V and 0 bases at J, with 11 bases between the two ends. Germline-derived CDR1 and CDR2 are SNHLY and FYNNEI. In DNA form, the CDR3 reads TGTGCCAGCAGTAGAAGACAGAATAGCAATCAGCCCCAGCATTTT. Translating gives CASSRRQNSNQPQHF.

This clonotype showed up just once. The genes are TRBV5-1 and TRBJ2-7; D is unclear. The CDR3 sequence is 14 residues long. The germline gives CDR1 SGHRS, CDR2 YFSETQ. Deletions cut 0 bases from V and 3 bases from J, with 10 bases between. The CDR3 loop is CASSLAQLSYEQYF. The CDR3 DNA follows: TGCGCCAGCAGCTTGGCCCAGTTAAGCTACGAGCAGTACTTC. Together with reference TRBV5-1 and TRBJ2-7, the CDR3 gives the full variable domain: KAGVTQTPRYLIKTRGQQVTLSCSPISGHRSVSWYQQTPGQGLQFLFEYFSETQRNKGNFPGRFSGRQFSNSRSEMNVSTLELGDSALYLCASSLAQLSYEQYFGPGTRLTVT.

The rearrangement links TRBV4-2 to TRBJ2-3; 10 nucleotides align to TRBD2. Germline loops: CDR1 LGHNA, CDR2 YNFKEQ. Trimming cost V 2 bases and J 3 bases; bases outside gene matches: 5. The CDR3 is made up of 16 amino acids. The CDR3 sequence: CASSQNVAGGTDTQYF. In nucleotides, the CDR3 is TGTGCCAGCAGCCAAAACGTAGCGGGAGGTACAGATACGCAGTATTTT.

V gene TRBV9 combines with J gene TRBJ2-2, with 10 bases matching TRBD1. This CDR3 comprises 14 residues. Germline trimming cut 9 bases from V and 5 bases from J; bases unmatched to any gene: 7. The V gene's germline CDR1 is SGDLS and CDR2 YYNGEE. The CDR3 DNA reads TGTGCCACAGCCGGGACAGGGGTGACCGGGGAGCTGTTTTTT. This gives the protein CATAGTGVTGELFF. The whole variable domain, remainder taken from reference TRBV9 and TRBJ2-2, is DSGVTQTPKHLITATGQRVTLRCSPRSGDLSVYWYQQSLDQGLQFLIQYYNGEERAKGNILERFSAQQFPDLHSELNLSSLELGDSALYFCATAGTGVTGELFFGEGSRLTVL.

The rearrangement links TRBV6-1 to TRBJ2-1, with no clear D. CDR1 is MNHNS, CDR2 SASEGT, per germline. The CDR3 runs 12 residues. V was shortened by 2 bases and J by 8 bases, with 7 bases between the two germline ends. Written as DNA, the CDR3 is TGTGCCAGCAGTGAATCCGTAGATGAGCAGTTCTTC. Protein sequence: CASSESVDEQFF.